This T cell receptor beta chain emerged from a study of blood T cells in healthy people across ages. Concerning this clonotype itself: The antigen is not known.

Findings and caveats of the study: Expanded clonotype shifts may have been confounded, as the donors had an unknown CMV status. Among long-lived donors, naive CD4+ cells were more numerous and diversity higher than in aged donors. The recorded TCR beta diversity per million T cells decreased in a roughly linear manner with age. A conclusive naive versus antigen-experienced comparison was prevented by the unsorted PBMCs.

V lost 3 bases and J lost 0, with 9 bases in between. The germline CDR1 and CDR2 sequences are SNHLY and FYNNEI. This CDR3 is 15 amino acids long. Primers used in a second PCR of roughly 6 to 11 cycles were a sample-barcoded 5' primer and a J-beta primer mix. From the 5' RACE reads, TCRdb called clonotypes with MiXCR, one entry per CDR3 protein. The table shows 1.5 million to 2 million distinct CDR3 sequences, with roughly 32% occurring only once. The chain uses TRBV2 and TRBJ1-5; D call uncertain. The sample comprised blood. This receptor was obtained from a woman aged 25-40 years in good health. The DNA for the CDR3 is TGTGCCAGCAGTGACGGTCAGTATAGCAATCAGCCCCAGCATTTT. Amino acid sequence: CASSDGQYSNQPQHF.